This paragraph covers one T cell receptor beta chain sequence. This entry belongs to a study of blood T cell repertoires in COVID-19. Under the authors' procedure: Reference gene primer amplification gave estimated nucleated cell counts. TCRdb's table, derived via immunoSEQ multiplex PCR, lists solely in-frame clones and lacks some. That table is the source of V, J and clone size, and D and trimming were worked out from the DNA. The table lists 300,000 to 350,000 clones, about nine tenths of them singletons. Seattle's cohort entered during active infection and was followed longitudinally. Trimming took off 1 base at V and 2 bases at J, with 6 bases between the two ends. This CDR3 spans 13 amino acids. Per germline, CDR1 SGHRS and CDR2 YFSETQ.

The chain recombines TRBV5-1 with TRBJ1-2; unclear D gene. The sample consisted of peripheral blood. The sequence was collected from a woman aged 65 to 85 with COVID-19, enrolled during active disease. The CDR3 DNA is TGCGCCAGCAGCTTGAGCGGGAACTATGGCTACACCTTC. Translating gives CASSLSGNYGYTF.